This T cell receptor beta chain was recovered during a study of blood T cell repertoires in COVID-19. This clone was found a few times. Trimming shortened V by 9 bases and J by 7 bases, and 18 bases separated the two germline ends. This CDR3 is built from 14 residues. Per germline, CDR1 MNHNY and CDR2 SVGAGI (reference sequence). Using immunoSEQ multiplex PCR, the repertoire was profiled, and TCRdb retains in-frame clones only, with some absent. The sample contains around 190,000 clones, roughly 90% of which appear only once. V is TRBV6-6 and J is TRBJ1-4; tentatively, D is TRBD1 (6 bases). Sequencing was done on a sample of peripheral blood. The TCR originated in a man aged 65 to 79 with active or convalescent COVID-19. CDR3 nucleotide sequence: TGTGCCAGTCATTTTCAAGGACAGCCTGAAAAACTGTTTTTT. Translating gives CASHFQGQPEKLFF.